The T cell receptor beta chain under discussion was sequenced for a study of control samples from healthy donors and cancer patients. Assay used: immunoSEQ multiplex PCR; TCRdb lists only in-frame clones, some missing. The sample has fewer than 150,000 clones, less than 95% seen once. The germline V gene encodes CDR1 SGHRS and CDR2 YFSETQ. V gave up 4 bases and J gave up 5 bases; unmatched junction bases: 9. This CDR3 contains 16 residues. This rearrangement joins TRBV5-1 to TRBJ2-1; 10 nucleotides agree with TRBD1. The sequenced sample was blood. The receptor's source is a man aged 18 to 35 in good health. CDR3 DNA sequence: TGCGCCAGCAGCGGAACCGGGACAGGGGTTAACAATGAGCAGTTCTTC. It translates to CASSGTGTGVNNEQFF.